The clone carrying this T cell receptor beta chain was seen a few times. Donors had no recently reported acute infections or vaccinations and were HIV-negative. Combining CD45RO+ cells with CCR7-negative CD45RA+ TemRA cells gave CD8 memory. The protocol was immunoSEQ multiplex PCR, while the TCRdb copy is restricted to in-frame clones and leaves out a portion. Among 100,000 to 120,000 clones listed, roughly two thirds were seen once. This CDR3 has 16 amino acids. From germline, CDR1 is SGHVS and CDR2 FQNEAQ. J gave up 5 bases and V 4 bases, and 10 bases lay outside the gene matches. These data are taken from a study of shared clonotypes between healthy human individuals.

The chain carries TRBV7-8 and TRBJ2-7; 11 bases agree with TRBD2. The origin of this receptor is a woman aged 25 to 45 in good health. What was sequenced was memory CD8+ T cells sorted from blood. Specified subset: CD45RO+ cells pooled with CCR7-negative TemRA cells. This CDR3 reads CASSSYVSGRGDEQYF. CDR3 DNA: TGTGCCAGCAGCTCCTACGTTAGCGGGAGGGGAGACGAGCAGTACTTC.